The 19 T cell receptor beta chains below come from one sample, sequenced in a study of T-cell reconstitution after alpha-beta-depleted transplantation in children. Unique molecular identifiers were used to barcode this TCRbeta library. In TCRdb, the PCR reads were re-called with MiXCR into one record per CDR3 protein. The sample yields hundreds of thousands of distinct CDR3 sequences, about 10% seen once. Material: PBMCs from the stem cell graft donor, obtained from the stem cell graft. The receptors derive from a human donor who donated a stem cell graft to a child with acute myeloid leukemia.

This clonotype occurred a few times. This chain joins TRBV14 and TRBJ2-1; 15 nucleotides align to TRBD2. Trimming removed 4 bases from V and 10 bases from J; junction bases left unmatched: 5. The germline V gene encodes CDR1 SGHDN and CDR2 FVKESK. The CDR3 is 15 amino acids. CDR3: CASSRGLAGGREQFF. The CDR3 region has the DNA TGTGCCAGCAGCCGAGGACTAGCGGGAGGGCGGGAGCAGTTCTTC.

This clonotype was counted only a few times. The chain combines TRBV7-2 with TRBJ1-2, with D perhaps matching TRBD1 (5 bases). Germline values: CDR1 SGHTA, CDR2 FQGNSA. There are 14 residues in the CDR3. V was shortened by 7 bases and J by 8 bases, with 20 bases between the two germline ends. The CDR3: CASTNRVGAGGYTF. DNA of the CDR3: TGTGCCAGCACCAATCGAGTCGGGGCCGGGGGCTACACCTTC.

In its sample, this clonotype was seen a few times. V usage is TRBV29-1 and J usage is TRBJ2-3, with D unresolved. The CDR3 covers 16 residues. Trimming took 3 bases from V and 0 from J, leaving 16 bases between them. CDR1 SQVTM and CDR2 ANQGSEA come from the germline V gene. CDR3 sequence (DNA): TGCAGCGTTGATGGGCTGATGGGCTCTAGCACAGATACGCAGTATTTT. It codes for CSVDGLMGSSTDTQYF.

CDR3: CATLVIAKNIQYF. DNA for the CDR3: TGTGCCACTCTGGTAATAGCCAAAAACATTCAGTACTTC. The J gene is TRBJ2-4, the V gene TRBV6-6; D gene unclear. CDR1 and CDR2 from the germline V gene are MNHNY and SVGAGI (reference sequence). The CDR3 extends over 13 amino acids. Trimming took 10 bases from V and 0 from J, leaving 10 bases between them.

The genes are TRBV18 and TRBJ2-7; 7 bases align to TRBD1. Germline CDR1 and CDR2: KGHSH and LQKENI. V was clipped by 3 bases and J by 2 bases; unmatched bases: 4. This CDR3 comprises 14 residues. The CDR3, as DNA: TGTGCCAGCTCACCCGGACAGGTCACCTACGAGCAGTACTTC. It codes for CASSPGQVTYEQYF.

This clonotype was seen a few times. The chain combines TRBV7-2 with TRBJ2-3; D call uncertain. CDR3 length: 14 amino acids. V was shortened by 4 bases and J by 2 bases, with 10 bases between the two germline ends. Germline assignment: CDR1 SGHTA and CDR2 FQGNSA. The CDR3 loop reads CASSYYSHTDTQYF. The CDR3 DNA reads TGTGCCAGCAGCTACTATTCGCACACAGATACGCAGTATTTT.

This rearrangement joins TRBV18 to TRBJ2-7, with D perhaps TRBD2 (6 bases). The germline CDR1 and CDR2 sequences are KGHSH and LQKENI. The CDR3 has 13 amino acids. Trimming pared 3 bases from V and 4 bases from J, leaving 10 bases between. CDR3 DNA sequence: TGTGCCAGCTCACCCAGGAGGGCGTACGAGCAGTACTTC. Its translation is CASSPRRAYEQYF.

In this sample, this clonotype turned up a few times. The chain is built from TRBV12-3 or TRBV12-4 and TRBJ2-2; D may correspond to TRBD1 or TRBD2 (5 bases each). This CDR3 has 16 amino acids. Trimming left V 2 bases short and J 6 bases short, with 16 bases between. CDR3 sequence reads: CASSLTGTIDPGELFF. CDR3 nucleotide sequence: TGTGCCAGCAGTTTAACCGGGACCATAGATCCCGGGGAGCTGTTTTTT.

This clonotype showed up many times. The gene calls are TRBV12-3 or TRBV12-4 and TRBJ1-1; D is unresolved. The V gene lost 2 bases and the J gene lost 5 bases, with 3 bases spanning the gap. This CDR3 region has 11 residues. The CDR3 region is CASSLYTEAFF. The DNA for the CDR3 is TGTGCCAGCAGTTTATATACTGAAGCTTTCTTT.

At least ten counts were recorded for this clonotype. V is TRBV9 and J is TRBJ2-1; no definite D call. V gave up 5 bases and J gave up 0 bases, with 9 bases separating them. Germline V gene data show CDR1 as SGDLS and CDR2 as YYNGEE. CDR3 length: 14 residues. As DNA, the CDR3 is TGTGCCAGCAGTCCGGAGAGCTCCTACAATGAGCAGTTCTTC. Its protein product is CASSPESSYNEQFF.

This chain connects TRBV29-1 to TRBJ2-7; 8 bases line up with TRBD1. The CDR3 sequence is 12 residues long. V dropped 6 bases and J dropped 3; count of bases not matched to a gene: 4. Germline V lookup: CDR1 SQVTM, CDR2 ANQGSEA. In nucleotides, the CDR3 is TGCAGCGTAACAGGGGGTGGCTACGAGCAGTACTTC. It encodes CSVTGGGYEQYF.

The chain uses TRBV28 and TRBJ2-2; 9 bases map to TRBD1. CDR1 MDHEN and CDR2 SYDVKM come from the germline V gene. V was pared by 7 bases and J by 6 bases, with 12 bases of the junction left unmatched. The CDR3 is 16 amino acids. The CDR3 DNA reads TGTGCCAGCATTAGATCCGGGACAGGGAATCCCGGGGAGCTGTTTTTT. This sequence encodes CASIRSGTGNPGELFF.

The chain is built from TRBV3-1 and TRBJ2-3, with D tentatively TRBD2 (5 bases). Trimming left V 8 bases short and J 5 bases short, with 8 bases between. The CDR3 covers 11 residues. CDR1 LGHDT and CDR2 YNNKEL come from the germline V gene (reference sequence). The CDR3 DNA is TGTGCCAGCGGAGGCTTAGATACGCAGTATTTT. It translates to CASGGLDTQYF.

This clonotype was seen repeatedly, ten times or more. The chain employs TRBV6-1 and TRBJ1-5; TRBD1 is a possible D gene (5 bases). There are 15 residues in the CDR3. Germline CDR1 reads MNHNS; CDR2 reads SASEGT. Trimming left V 10 bases short and J 0 bases short, with 16 bases between. CDR3 in amino acids: CAIRDGLYSNQPQHF. The CDR3 bases are TGTGCCATCCGGGACGGACTATATAGCAATCAGCCCCAGCATTTT.

This clonotype has at least ten counts. The chain recombines TRBV20-1 with TRBJ2-3; 8 bases fit TRBD1. CDR1 is DFQATT, CDR2 SNEGSKA, per germline (reference sequence). This CDR3 is built from 14 residues. V was clipped by 3 bases and J by 2 bases; unmatched bases: 4. CDR3 DNA: TGCAGTGCTAGGAAGGGACAGGCCACAGATACGCAGTATTTT. It translates to CSARKGQATDTQYF.

This clonotype was found a few times. The rearrangement uses TRBV10-3 and TRBJ1-2; no clear D gene. CDR3 length equals 15 residues. The ends were cut back, 0 bases at V and 2 bases at J, with 10 bases in the middle. Germline V gene data show CDR1 as ENHRY and CDR2 as SYGVKD. CDR3: CAISESNGENYGYTF. The CDR3 nucleotides read TGTGCCATCAGTGAGTCGAATGGGGAAAACTATGGCTACACCTTC.

This clonotype turned up a few times. CDR3 nucleotides: TGTGCCAGCAGTTACACCAGGGCGGGCCCCTACGAGCAGTACTTC. Translation: CASSYTRAGPYEQYF. This chain joins TRBV6-5 and TRBJ2-7; D is perhaps TRBD1 or TRBD2 (5 bases each). This CDR3 comprises 15 residues. Per the germline V gene, CDR1 is MNHEY and CDR2 is SVGAGI. Deletions cut 2 bases from V and 2 bases from J, with 13 bases between.

The CDR3: CSAREETGRGPGGNQPQHF. Here the CDR3 DNA reads TGCAGTGCTAGAGAGGAGACTGGGAGAGGGCCAGGGGGCAATCAGCCCCAGCATTTT. The chain links TRBV20-1 to TRBJ1-5; the D gene is possibly TRBD1 (6 bases). The germline CDR1 and CDR2 sequences are DFQATT and SNEGSKA (reference sequence). The CDR3 has 19 residues. V was pared by 0 bases and J by 2 bases, with 23 bases between.

The sample holds a few counts of this clonotype. This chain links TRBV12-3 or TRBV12-4 with TRBJ2-1, with D perhaps matching TRBD2 (6 bases). This CDR3 is built from 15 residues. V gave up 3 bases and J gave up 2 bases, with 11 bases separating them. The CDR3 region has the DNA TGTGCCAGCAGTTTTGACGGGAGACCCTACAATGAGCAGTTCTTC. Amino acids: CASSFDGRPYNEQFF.